This TCR beta chain was captured in a study of T cell repertoires in breast cancer. A second nested PCR with blocking oligonucleotides suppressed unpaired genes. One entry per CDR3 protein, called by TCRdb with MiXCR from the emulsion pairing reads. The table has about 40,000 distinct CDR3 sequences, roughly 44% seen once. Germline values: CDR1 SGDLS, CDR2 YYNGEE. The CDR3 has 16 amino acids. V lost 0 bases to trimming and J lost 4 bases, with 11 bases between them. This clonotype was seen just once. Paired alpha-beta TCRs of CD8+ T cells were analyzed by expanded emulsion RT-PCR. The V call is TRBV9, the J call TRBJ2-6; no firm D call. The sample comprised CD8+ T cells. This TCR came from a pool of human donors with breast cancer or a healthy control (not recorded which). The CDR3 region is CASSVGPPSGANVLTF. As DNA, the CDR3 is TGTGCCAGCAGCGTAGGGCCCCCGTCCGGGGCCAACGTCCTGACTTTC.